The 13 T cell receptor beta chains listed next were all sequenced from one sample in a study of blood T cell repertoires in COVID-19 (dated by TCRdb to about 2020). Library preparation was by the immunoSEQ multiplex PCR assay. TCRdb limited this immuneACCESS table to in-frame rearrangements with V and J called. A share of clones is missing; checked studies link under half to unresolved V genes, and the rest is unexplained. Across this sample there are 300,000 or so clones, with 89% seen only once. The ten most abundant clones make up 2.9% of the sample. The sample was PBMCs or T cells enriched from blood (not recorded which). The source is a woman between 50 and 59 years old who had been exposed to COVID-19.

CDR3 protein: CAWGGGQPQHF. The CDR3 DNA follows: TGTGCCTGGGGTGGGGGCCAGCCCCAGCATTTT. This chain links TRBV30 with TRBJ1-5; D might be TRBD1 (6 bases). CDR3 size: 11 residues. Looked up from germline, CDR1 is GTSNPN and CDR2 is SVGIG (reference sequence). Trimming removed 5 bases at V and 7 bases at J, with 9 bases between.

The chain couples TRBV29-1 to TRBJ1-2; D may be TRBD1 (6 bases). The CDR3 has 12 residues. The V end was cut by 4 bases, the J end by 7 bases, with 13 bases between. CDR1 is SQVTM and CDR2 is ANQGSEA in the germline V gene. The CDR3 sequence: CSVGDRLSGYTF. The CDR3 nucleotides are TGCAGCGTTGGCGACAGGTTGTCTGGCTACACCTTC.

The chain recombines TRBV28 with TRBJ1-4; 11 bases line up with TRBD1. V lost 1 base to trimming and J lost 0 bases; unmatched junction nucleotides: 4. CDR3 length equals 18 residues. Germline V gene data show CDR1 as MDHEN and CDR2 as SYDVKM. CDR3 nucleotides: TGTGCCAGCAGTTTATATAGGGGACAGGGGGCAACTAATGAAAAACTGTTTTTT. Its translation is CASSLYRGQGATNEKLFF. The full variable domain, completed using reference TRBV28 and TRBJ1-4, is DVKVTQSSRYLVKRTGEKVFLECVQDMDHENMFWYRQDPGLGLRLIYFSYDVKMKEKGDIPEGYSVSREKKERFSLILESASTNQTSMYLCASSLYRGQGATNEKLFFGSGTQLSVL.

The chain joins TRBV19 to TRBJ1-5; 12 bases line up with TRBD1. Germline V gene lookup returns CDR1 LNHDA and CDR2 SQIVND (reference sequence). CDR3 length: 13 amino acids. V dropped 5 bases and J dropped 7; count of bases not matched to a gene: 0. The CDR3 region has the DNA TGTGCCAGTAGTGGGACAGGGGGCCAGCCCCAGCATTTT. The encoded protein is CASSGTGGQPQHF.

The chain recombines TRBV7-8 with TRBJ1-6, with 8 bases identical to TRBD1. The germline CDR1 and CDR2 sequences are SGHVS and FQNEAQ. The CDR3 is 16 residues long. V trimming: 5 bases; J trimming: 6 bases; junction bases outside the gene matches: 9. In nucleotides, the CDR3 is TGTGCCAGCAGCCTAAGGGGCGACAGGGGTAATTCACCCCTCCACTTT. Translated, it gives CASSLRGDRGNSPLHF.

The chain recombines TRBV7-9 with TRBJ2-7, with unresolved D. Trimming cost V 5 bases and J 7 bases, with 18 bases left between them. CDR3 length: 14 amino acids. From germline, CDR1 is SEHNR and CDR2 FQNEAQ (reference sequence). The CDR3 DNA sequence: TGTGCCAGCAGCCCGTCAGACCTTGACGGGGAGCAGTACTTC. Its translation: CASSPSDLDGEQYF.

With respect to this clone: One junction end disagrees with the germline gene, perhaps due to a read error. The V call is TRBV4-1, the J call TRBJ1-1, with D perhaps matching TRBD1 (6 bases). CDR1 is MGHRA, CDR2 YSYEKL, per germline. The CDR3 spans 14 residues. CDR3 protein: CASSQQGLKTEAFF. In nucleotides, the CDR3 is TGCGCCAGCAGCCAACAGGGGTTGAAGACTGAAGCTTTCTTT.

The chain couples TRBV3-1 (or the pseudogene TRBV3-2) to TRBJ2-7; 8 positions agree with TRBD1. V gave up 3 bases and J gave up 5 bases; unmatched junction bases: 6. CDR3 size: 14 residues. CDR1 and CDR2 (germline): LGHDT, YNNKEL (reference sequence). CDR3 amino acids: CASSHRGQAHEQYF. The DNA of the CDR3 is TGTGCCAGCAGCCACCGGGGACAGGCCCACGAGCAGTACTTC.

The V gene is TRBV9, the J gene TRBJ2-2; 14 bases fit TRBD2. The CDR3 is 19 residues long. J was trimmed by 1 base and V by 3 bases; bases with no gene match: 8. In germline, CDR1 is SGDLS, CDR2 YYNGEE. The CDR3 here is CASSAHSGLAGGNTGELFF. The CDR3 DNA is TGTGCCAGCAGCGCGCATTCCGGACTAGCGGGGGGGAACACCGGGGAGCTGTTTTTT.

This sequence joins TRBV4-1 and TRBJ2-1; TRBD2 aligns across 8 bases. The V and J ends lost 1 base and 8 bases, in that order; junction bases with no gene match: 7. This CDR3 is 15 amino acids long. Germline CDR1 MGHRA, CDR2 YSYEKL. CDR3 DNA: TGCGCCAGCAGCCAAGCTCGGGGGGGTTGGGATGAGCAGTTCTTC. Protein sequence: CASSQARGGWDEQFF.

J is TRBJ2-2 and V is TRBV3-1 (or the pseudogene TRBV3-2), with D possibly matching TRBD2 (5 bases). V lost 4 bases to trimming and J lost 3 bases, with 9 bases between them. The CDR3 loop spans 14 amino acids. Germline V gene data show CDR1 as LGHDT and CDR2 as YNNKEL (reference sequence). CDR3 DNA sequence: TGTGCCAGCAGCCCGGGATCATACACCGGGGAGCTGTTTTTT. This codes for CASSPGSYTGELFF.

In DNA, the CDR3 is TGCGCCAGCAGCTTCCGGGGGTCAAACACTGAAGCTTTCTTT. As protein: CASSFRGSNTEAFF. V usage is TRBV5-1 and J usage is TRBJ1-1; TRBD1 is a possible D gene (5 bases). The CDR3 loop spans 14 amino acids. Trimming took 2 bases from V and 2 from J, leaving 10 bases between them. CDR1 and CDR2 (germline): SGHRS, YFSETQ.

The chain uses TRBV5-6 and TRBJ2-7; TRBD1 matches at 8 bases. V trimming: 0 bases; J trimming: 1 base; junction bases outside the gene matches: 9. The CDR3 length is 17 residues. The germline gives CDR1 SGHDT, CDR2 YYEEEE. CDR3 DNA sequence: TGTGCCAGCAGCTTGGGTATATCGCAGGGGGCGTCCTACGAGCAGTACTTC. Its protein product is CASSLGISQGASYEQYF.